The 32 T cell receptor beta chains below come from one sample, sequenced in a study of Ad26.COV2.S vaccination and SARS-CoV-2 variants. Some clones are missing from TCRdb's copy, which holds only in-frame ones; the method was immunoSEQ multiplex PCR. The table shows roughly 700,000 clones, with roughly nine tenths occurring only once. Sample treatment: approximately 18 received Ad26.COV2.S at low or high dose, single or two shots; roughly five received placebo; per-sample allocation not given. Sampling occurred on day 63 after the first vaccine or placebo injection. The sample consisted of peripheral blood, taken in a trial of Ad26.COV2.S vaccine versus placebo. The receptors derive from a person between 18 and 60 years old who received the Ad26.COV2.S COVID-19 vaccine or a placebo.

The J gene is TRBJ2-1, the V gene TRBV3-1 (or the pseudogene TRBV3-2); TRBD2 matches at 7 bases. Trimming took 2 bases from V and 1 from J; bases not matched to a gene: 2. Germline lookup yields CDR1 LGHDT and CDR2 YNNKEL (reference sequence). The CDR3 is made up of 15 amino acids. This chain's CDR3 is CASSQSGVSYNEQFF. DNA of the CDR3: TGTGCCAGCAGCCAAAGCGGGGTTTCCTACAATGAGCAGTTCTTC.

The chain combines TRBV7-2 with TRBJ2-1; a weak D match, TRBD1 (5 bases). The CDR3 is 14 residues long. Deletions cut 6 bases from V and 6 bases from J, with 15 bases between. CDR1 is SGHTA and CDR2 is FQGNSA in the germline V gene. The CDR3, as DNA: TGTGCCAGCAGGGCCAGGGCTAGGGCCAATGAGCAGTTCTTC. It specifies CASRARARANEQFF.

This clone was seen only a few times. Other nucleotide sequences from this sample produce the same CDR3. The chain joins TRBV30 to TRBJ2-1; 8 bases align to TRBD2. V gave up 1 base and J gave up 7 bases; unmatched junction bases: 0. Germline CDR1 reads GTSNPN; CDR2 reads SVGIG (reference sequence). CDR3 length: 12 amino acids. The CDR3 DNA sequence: TGTGCCTGGAGTGCGGGGGGGAATGAGCAGTTCTTC. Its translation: CAWSAGGNEQFF.

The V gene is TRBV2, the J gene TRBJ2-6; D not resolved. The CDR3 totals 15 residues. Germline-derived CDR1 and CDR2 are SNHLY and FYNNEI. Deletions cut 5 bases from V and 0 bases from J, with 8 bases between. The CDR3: CASSTRTSGANVLTF. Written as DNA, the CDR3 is TGTGCCAGCAGTACGAGGACCTCTGGGGCCAACGTCCTGACTTTC.

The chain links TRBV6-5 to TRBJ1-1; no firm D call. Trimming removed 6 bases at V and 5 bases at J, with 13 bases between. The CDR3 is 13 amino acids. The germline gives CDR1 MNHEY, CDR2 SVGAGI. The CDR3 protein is CASRTGLRTEAFF. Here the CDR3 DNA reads TGTGCCAGCAGAACCGGCTTGCGAACTGAAGCTTTCTTT.

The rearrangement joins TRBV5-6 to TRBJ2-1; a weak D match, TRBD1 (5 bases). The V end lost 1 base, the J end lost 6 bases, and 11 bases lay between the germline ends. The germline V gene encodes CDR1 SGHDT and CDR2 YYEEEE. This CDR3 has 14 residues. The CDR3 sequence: CASSLLWTSNEQFF. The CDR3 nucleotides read TGTGCCAGCAGCTTGTTGTGGACAAGCAATGAGCAGTTCTTC.

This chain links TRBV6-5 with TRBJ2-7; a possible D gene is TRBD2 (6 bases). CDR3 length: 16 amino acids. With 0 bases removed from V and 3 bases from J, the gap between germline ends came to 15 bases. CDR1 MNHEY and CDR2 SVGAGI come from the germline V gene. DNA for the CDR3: TGTGCCAGCAGTTACTCTGCAAGACTAGACCACTACGAGCAGTACTTC. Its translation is CASSYSARLDHYEQYF.

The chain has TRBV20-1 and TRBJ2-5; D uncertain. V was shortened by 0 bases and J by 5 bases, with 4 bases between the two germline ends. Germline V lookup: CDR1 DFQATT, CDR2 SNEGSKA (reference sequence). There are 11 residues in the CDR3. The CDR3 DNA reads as TGCAGTGCTAGAGATAAGGAGACCCAGTACTTC. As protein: CSARDKETQYF.

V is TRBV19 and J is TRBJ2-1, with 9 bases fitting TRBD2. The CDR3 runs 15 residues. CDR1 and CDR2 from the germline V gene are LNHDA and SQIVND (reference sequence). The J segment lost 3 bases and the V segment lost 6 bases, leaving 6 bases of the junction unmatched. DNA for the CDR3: TGTGCCAGTAGGAAGACTAGCGGTAACTACAATGAGCAGTTCTTC. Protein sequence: CASRKTSGNYNEQFF.

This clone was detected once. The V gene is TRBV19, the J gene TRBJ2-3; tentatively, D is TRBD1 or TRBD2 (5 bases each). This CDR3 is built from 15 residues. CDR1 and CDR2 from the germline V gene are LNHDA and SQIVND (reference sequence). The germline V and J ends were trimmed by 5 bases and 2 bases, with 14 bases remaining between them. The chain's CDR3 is CASSRDEQNTDTQYF. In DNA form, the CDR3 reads TGTGCCAGTAGTCGGGACGAACAAAACACAGATACGCAGTATTTT.

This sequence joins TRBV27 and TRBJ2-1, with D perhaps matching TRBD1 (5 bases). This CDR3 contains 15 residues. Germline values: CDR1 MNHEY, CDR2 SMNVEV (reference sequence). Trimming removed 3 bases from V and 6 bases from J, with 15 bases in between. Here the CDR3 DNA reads TGTGCCAGCAGTTTTCGGGCAGGGCTTTTCAATGAGCAGTTCTTC. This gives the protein CASSFRAGLFNEQFF.

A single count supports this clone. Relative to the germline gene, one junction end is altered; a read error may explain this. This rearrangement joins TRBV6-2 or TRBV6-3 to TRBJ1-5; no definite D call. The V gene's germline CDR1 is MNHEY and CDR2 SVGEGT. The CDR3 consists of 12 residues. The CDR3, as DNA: TGTGCCAGCAGCTACTTCCCTCAGCCCCAGCATTTT. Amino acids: CASSYFPQPQHF.

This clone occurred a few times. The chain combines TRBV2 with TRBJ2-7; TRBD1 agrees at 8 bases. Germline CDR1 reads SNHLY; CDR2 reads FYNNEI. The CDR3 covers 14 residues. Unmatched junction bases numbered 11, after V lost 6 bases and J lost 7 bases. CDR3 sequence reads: CASRGDRRRLEQYF. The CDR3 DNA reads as TGTGCCAGCAGGGGGGACAGGCGGCGGCTGGAGCAGTACTTC.

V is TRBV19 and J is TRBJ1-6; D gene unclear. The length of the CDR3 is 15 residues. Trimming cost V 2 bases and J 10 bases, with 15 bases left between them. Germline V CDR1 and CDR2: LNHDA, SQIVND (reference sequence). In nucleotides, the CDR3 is TGTGCCAGTAGTATAAATCCGGAGACGGGATCACCCCTCCACTTT. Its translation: CASSINPETGSPLHF.

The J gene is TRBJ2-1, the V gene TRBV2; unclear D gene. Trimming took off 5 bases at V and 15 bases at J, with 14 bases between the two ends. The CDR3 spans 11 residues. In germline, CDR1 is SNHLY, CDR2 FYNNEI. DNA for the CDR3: TGTGCCAGCAGTATACGGACCCTGCTGTTCTTC. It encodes CASSIRTLLFF.

CDR3 region: CASSRADSSTDTQYF. The DNA for the CDR3 is TGTGCCAGCAGCCGAGCGGACAGTAGCACAGATACGCAGTATTTT. This chain joins TRBV7-9 and TRBJ2-3; D possibly corresponds to TRBD1 (6 bases). CDR3 length: 15 amino acids. Trimming removed 5 bases at V and 0 bases at J, with 12 bases between. CDR1 and CDR2 (germline): SEHNR, FQNEAQ (reference sequence).

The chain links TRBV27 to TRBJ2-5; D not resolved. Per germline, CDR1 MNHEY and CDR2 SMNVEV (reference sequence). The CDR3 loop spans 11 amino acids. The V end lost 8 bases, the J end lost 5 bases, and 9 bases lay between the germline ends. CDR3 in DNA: TGTGCCAGCGAGGCCCCGGAGACCCAGTACTTC. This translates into CASEAPETQYF.

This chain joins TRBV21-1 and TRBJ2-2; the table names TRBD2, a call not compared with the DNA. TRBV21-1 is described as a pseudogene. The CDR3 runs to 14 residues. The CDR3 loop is CASSKTSTTGELFF. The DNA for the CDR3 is TGTGCCAGCAGCAAAACTTCGACTACCGGGGAGCTGTTTTTT.

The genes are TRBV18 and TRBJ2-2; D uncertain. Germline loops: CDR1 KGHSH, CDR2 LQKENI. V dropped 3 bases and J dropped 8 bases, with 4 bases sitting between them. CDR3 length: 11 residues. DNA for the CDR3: TGTGCCAGCTCACCCGAGGGGGAGCTGTTTTTT. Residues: CASSPEGELFF.

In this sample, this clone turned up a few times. The CDR3 region is CASSPGTGGGTGELFF. In DNA, the CDR3 is TGTGCCAGCAGTCCGGGGACAGGGGGAGGCACCGGGGAGCTGTTTTTT. This chain uses TRBV6-6 with TRBJ2-2; 11 bases are shared with TRBD1. Germline loops: CDR1 MNHNY, CDR2 SVGAGI (reference sequence). V shed 5 bases, J shed 4 bases, and the junction held 6 bases outside the gene matches. This CDR3 is 16 amino acids long.

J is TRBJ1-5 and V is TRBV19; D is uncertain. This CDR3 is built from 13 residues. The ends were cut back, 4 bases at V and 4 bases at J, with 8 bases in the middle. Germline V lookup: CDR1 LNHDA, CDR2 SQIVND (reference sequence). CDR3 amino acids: CASSTWTNQPQHF. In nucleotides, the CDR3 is TGTGCCAGTAGTACCTGGACGAATCAGCCCCAGCATTTT.

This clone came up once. CDR3 bases: TGTGCCAGCAGCCAAGATCTACCCGACGGCAAATGGGCCTACGAGCAGTACTTC. Its protein is CASSQDLPDGKWAYEQYF. This rearrangement joins TRBV3-1 (or the pseudogene TRBV3-2) to TRBJ2-7; no definite D call. The V gene lost 0 bases and the J gene lost 2 bases, with 20 bases spanning the gap. The CDR3 is 18 residues long. The germline gives CDR1 LGHDT, CDR2 YNNKEL (reference sequence).

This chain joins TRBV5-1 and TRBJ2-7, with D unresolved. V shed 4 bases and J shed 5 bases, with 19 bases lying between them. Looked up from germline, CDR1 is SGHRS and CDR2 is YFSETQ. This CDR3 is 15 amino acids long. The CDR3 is CASSVTTIPRDEQYF. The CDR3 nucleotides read TGCGCCAGCAGCGTAACTACTATCCCCCGCGACGAGCAGTACTTC. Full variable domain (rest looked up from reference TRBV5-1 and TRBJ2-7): KAGVTQTPRYLIKTRGQQVTLSCSPISGHRSVSWYQQTPGQGLQFLFEYFSETQRNKGNFPGRFSGRQFSNSRSEMNVSTLELGDSALYLCASSVTTIPRDEQYFGPGTRLTVT.

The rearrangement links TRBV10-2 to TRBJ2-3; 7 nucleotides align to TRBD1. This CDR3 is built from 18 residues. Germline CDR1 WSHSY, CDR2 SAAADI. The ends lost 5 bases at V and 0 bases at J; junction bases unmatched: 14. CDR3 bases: TGCGCCAGCAGTCCAGATATAGGGACAGCCTCTAGCACAGATACGCAGTATTTT. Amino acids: CASSPDIGTASSTDTQYF.

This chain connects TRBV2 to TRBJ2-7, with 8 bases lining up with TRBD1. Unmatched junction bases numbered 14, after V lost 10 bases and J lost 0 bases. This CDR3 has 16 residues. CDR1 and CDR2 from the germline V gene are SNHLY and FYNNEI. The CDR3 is CAISWTGLIDSYEQYF. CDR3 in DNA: TGTGCCATCTCCTGGACAGGGCTAATTGACTCCTACGAGCAGTACTTC.

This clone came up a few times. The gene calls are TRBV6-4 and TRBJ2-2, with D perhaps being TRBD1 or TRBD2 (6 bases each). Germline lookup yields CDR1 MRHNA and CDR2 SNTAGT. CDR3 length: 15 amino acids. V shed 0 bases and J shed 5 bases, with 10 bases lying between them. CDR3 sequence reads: CASSDSKGGTGELFF. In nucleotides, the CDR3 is TGTGCCAGCAGTGACTCGAAGGGGGGTACCGGGGAGCTGTTTTTT.

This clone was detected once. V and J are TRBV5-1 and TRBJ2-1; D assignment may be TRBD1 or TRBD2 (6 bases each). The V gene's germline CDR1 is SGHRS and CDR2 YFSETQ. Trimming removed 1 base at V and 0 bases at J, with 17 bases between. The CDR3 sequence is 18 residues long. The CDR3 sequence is CASSLRGAGSSSYNEQFF. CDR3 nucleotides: TGCGCCAGCAGCTTGAGGGGGGCGGGGTCAAGCTCCTACAATGAGCAGTTCTTC.

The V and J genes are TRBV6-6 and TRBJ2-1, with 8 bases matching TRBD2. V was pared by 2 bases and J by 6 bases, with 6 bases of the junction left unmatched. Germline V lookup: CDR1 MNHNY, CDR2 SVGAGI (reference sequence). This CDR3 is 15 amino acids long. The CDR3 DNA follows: TGTGCCAGCAGTTACGAGTCTAGCGGGTTCAATGAGCAGTTCTTC. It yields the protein CASSYESSGFNEQFF.

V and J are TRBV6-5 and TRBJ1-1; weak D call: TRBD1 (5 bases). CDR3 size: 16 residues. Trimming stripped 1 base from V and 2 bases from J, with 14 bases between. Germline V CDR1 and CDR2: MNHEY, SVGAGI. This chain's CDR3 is CASSYWTGTLNTEAFF. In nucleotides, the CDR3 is TGTGCCAGCAGTTACTGGACCGGGACCCTAAACACTGAAGCTTTCTTT.

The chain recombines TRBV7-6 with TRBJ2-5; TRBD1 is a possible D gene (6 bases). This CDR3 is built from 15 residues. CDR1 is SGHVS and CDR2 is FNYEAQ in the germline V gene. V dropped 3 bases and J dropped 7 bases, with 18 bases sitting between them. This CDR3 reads CASSFFRDTSGTQYF. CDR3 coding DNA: TGTGCCAGCAGCTTTTTCCGGGACACGTCGGGGACCCAGTACTTC.

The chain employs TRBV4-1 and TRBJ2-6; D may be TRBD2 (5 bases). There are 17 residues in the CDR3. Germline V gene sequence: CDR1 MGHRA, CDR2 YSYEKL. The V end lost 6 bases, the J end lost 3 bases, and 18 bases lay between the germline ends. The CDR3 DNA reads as TGCGCCAGCAGTCCCCGTGGAGGCGTTGTTGGGGCCAACGTCCTGACTTTC. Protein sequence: CASSPRGGVVGANVLTF.

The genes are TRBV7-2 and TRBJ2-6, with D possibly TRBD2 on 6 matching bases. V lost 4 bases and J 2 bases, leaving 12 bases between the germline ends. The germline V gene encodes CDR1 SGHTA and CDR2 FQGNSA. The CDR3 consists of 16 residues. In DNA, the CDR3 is TGTGCCAGCAGCTACCCCCCGGGGGCTGGGGCCAACGTCCTGACTTTC. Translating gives CASSYPPGAGANVLTF.